This T cell receptor beta chain was recovered during a study of cytomegalovirus exposure and HLA in healthy donors. Germline V gene lookup returns CDR1 SGHTA and CDR2 FQGNSA. CDR3 length: 12 amino acids. V was trimmed by 4 bases and J by 2 bases, leaving 4 bases between them. This clone showed up just once. The antigen remains unidentified. This PCR relied on a set of 60 Vbeta primers and 13 Jbeta primers. The repertoire was sequenced with immunoSEQ multiplex PCR; TCRdb's copy has only in-frame clones and lacks some. Of 150,000 to 200,000 clones in the sample, more than 70% were seen once. General study points: With later analysis, a missense DCLRE1C variant became linked to TCR beta V- and J-gene trimming.

This TCR was sampled from a boy between 10 and 17 years old in good health and CMV-seronegative. The specimen was PBMCs. V gene TRBV7-2 combines with J gene TRBJ2-3; no reliable D call. In DNA, the CDR3 is TGTGCCAGCAGCTCCAACACAGATACGCAGTATTTT. This gives the protein CASSSNTDTQYF.